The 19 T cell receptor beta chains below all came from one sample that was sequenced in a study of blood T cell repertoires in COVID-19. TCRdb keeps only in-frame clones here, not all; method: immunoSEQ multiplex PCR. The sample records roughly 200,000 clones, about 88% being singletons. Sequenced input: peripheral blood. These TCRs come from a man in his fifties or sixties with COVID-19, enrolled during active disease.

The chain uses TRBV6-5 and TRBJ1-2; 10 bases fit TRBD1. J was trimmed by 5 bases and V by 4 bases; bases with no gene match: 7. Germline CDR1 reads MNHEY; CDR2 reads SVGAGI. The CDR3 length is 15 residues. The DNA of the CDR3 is TGTGCCAGCAGTTCGCCGGACAGGGGGTGGTATGGCTACACCTTC. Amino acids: CASSSPDRGWYGYTF.

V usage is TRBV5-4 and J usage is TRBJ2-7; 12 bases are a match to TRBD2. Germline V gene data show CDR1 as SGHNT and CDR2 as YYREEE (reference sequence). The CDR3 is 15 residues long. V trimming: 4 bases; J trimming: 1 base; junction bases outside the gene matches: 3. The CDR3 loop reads CASSPGLAGSYEQYF. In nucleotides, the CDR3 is TGTGCCAGCAGCCCCGGACTAGCGGGGTCCTACGAGCAGTACTTC.

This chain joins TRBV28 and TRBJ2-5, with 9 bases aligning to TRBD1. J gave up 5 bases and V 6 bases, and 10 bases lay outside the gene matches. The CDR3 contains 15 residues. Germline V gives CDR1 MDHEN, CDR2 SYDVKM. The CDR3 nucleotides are TGTGCCAGCAGCCCCCCGACAGGGGGAAGGGAGACCCAGTACTTC. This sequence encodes CASSPPTGGRETQYF.

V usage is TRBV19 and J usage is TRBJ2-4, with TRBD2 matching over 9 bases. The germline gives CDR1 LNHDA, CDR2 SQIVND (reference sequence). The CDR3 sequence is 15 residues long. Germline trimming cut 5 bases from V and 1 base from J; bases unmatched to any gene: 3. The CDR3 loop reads CASSLAGGAKNIQYF. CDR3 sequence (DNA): TGTGCCAGTAGTCTCGCGGGAGGGGCCAAAAACATTCAGTACTTC.

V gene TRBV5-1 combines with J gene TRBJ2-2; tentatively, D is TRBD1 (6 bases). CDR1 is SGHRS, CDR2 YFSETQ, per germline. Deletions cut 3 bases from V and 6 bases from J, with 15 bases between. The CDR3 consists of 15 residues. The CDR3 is CASSWGQVGPGELFF. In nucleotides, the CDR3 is TGCGCCAGCAGCTGGGGGCAGGTTGGGCCCGGGGAGCTGTTTTTT.

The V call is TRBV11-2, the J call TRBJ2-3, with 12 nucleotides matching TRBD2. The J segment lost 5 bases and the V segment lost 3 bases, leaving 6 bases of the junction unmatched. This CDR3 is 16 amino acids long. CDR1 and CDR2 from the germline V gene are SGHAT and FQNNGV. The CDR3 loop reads CASSLSSGGAGDTQYF. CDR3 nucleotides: TGTGCCAGCAGCTTGTCTAGCGGGGGGGCCGGAGATACGCAGTATTTT.

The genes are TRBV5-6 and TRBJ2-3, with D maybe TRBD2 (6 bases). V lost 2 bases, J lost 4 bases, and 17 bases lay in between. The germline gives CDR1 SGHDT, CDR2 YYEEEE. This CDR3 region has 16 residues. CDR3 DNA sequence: TGTGCCAGCAGCTTAAACGGGGGTAGTGTGGCAGATACGCAGTATTTT. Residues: CASSLNGGSVADTQYF.

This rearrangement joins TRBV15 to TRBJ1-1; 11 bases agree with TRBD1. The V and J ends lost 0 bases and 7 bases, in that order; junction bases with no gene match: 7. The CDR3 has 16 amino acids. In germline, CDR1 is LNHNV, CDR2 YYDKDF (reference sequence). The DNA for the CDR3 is TGTGCCACCAGCAGAGATGTGTCGGGACAGGGGGGTGAAGCTTTCTTT. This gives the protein CATSRDVSGQGGEAFF.

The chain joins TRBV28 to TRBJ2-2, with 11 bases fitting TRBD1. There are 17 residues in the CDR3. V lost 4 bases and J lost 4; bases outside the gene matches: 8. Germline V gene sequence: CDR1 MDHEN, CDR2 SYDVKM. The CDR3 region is CASSSGQGVLGTGELFF. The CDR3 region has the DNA TGTGCCAGCAGTTCGGGACAGGGGGTCCTGGGCACCGGGGAGCTGTTTTTT. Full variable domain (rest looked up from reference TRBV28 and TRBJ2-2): DVKVTQSSRYLVKRTGEKVFLECVQDMDHENMFWYRQDPGLGLRLIYFSYDVKMKEKGDIPEGYSVSREKKERFSLILESASTNQTSMYLCASSSGQGVLGTGELFFGEGSRLTVL.

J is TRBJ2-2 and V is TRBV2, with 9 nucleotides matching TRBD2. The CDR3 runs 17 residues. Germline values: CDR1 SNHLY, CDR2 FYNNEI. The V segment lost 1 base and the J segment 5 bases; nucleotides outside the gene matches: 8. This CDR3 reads CASSEDRAGGHTGELFF. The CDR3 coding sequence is TGTGCCAGCAGTGAAGATCGAGCGGGGGGCCATACCGGGGAGCTGTTTTTT. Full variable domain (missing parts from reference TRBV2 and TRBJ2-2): EPEVTQTPSHQVTQMGQEVILRCVPISNHLYFYWYRQILGQKVEFLVSFYNNEISEKSEIFDDQFSVERPDGSNFTLKIRSTKLEDSAMYFCASSEDRAGGHTGELFFGEGSRLTVL.

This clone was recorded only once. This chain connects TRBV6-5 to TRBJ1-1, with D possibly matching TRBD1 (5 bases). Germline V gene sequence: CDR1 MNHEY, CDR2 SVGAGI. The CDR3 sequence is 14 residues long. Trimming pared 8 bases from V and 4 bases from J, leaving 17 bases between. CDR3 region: CASHAAGFFTEAFF. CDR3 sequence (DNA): TGTGCCAGCCATGCGGCAGGGTTCTTCACTGAAGCTTTCTTT.

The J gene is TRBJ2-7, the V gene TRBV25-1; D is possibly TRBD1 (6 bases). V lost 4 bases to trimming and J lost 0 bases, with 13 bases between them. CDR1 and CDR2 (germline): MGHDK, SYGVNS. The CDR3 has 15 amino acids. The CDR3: CASSATGQSSYEQYF. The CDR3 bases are TGTGCCAGCAGTGCGACAGGACAGAGCTCCTACGAGCAGTACTTC.

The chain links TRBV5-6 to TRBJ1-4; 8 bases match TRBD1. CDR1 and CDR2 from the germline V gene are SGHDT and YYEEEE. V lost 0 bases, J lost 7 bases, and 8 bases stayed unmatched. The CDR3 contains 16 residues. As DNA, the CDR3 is TGTGCCAGCAGCTTGGTAGTCAGGGGGCGAGGTGAAAAACTGTTTTTT. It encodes CASSLVVRGRGEKLFF.

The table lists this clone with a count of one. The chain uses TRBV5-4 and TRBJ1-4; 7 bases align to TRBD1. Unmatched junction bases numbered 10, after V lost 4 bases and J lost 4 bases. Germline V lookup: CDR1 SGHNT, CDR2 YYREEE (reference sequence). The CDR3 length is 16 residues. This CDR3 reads CASSRLTGSGNEKLFF. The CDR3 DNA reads TGTGCCAGCAGCCGACTGACAGGGTCTGGTAATGAAAAACTGTTTTTT.

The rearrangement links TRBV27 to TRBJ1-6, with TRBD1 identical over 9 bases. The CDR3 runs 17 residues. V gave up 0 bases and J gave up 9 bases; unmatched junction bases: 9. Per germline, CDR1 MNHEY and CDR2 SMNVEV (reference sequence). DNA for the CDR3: TGTGCCAGCAGTTTATCGACCGGGACAGGGTTCGGTTCACCCCTCCACTTT. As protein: CASSLSTGTGFGSPLHF.

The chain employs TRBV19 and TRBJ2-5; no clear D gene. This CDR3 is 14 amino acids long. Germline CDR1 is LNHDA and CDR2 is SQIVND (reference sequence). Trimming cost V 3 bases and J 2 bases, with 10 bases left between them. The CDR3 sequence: CASSMSGPQETQYF. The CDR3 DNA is TGTGCCAGTAGTATGTCAGGTCCACAAGAGACCCAGTACTTC.

CDR3 residues: CATRDRGYVNEQFF. For the CDR3, the DNA is TGTGCCACCAGGGACAGGGGTTACGTCAATGAGCAGTTCTTC. V usage is TRBV24-1 and J usage is TRBJ2-1; 9 nucleotides match TRBD1. The V gene end was trimmed by 7 bases and the J gene end by 6 bases; junction bases not matched to a gene: 6. Germline CDR1 and CDR2: KGHDR and SFDVKD. This CDR3 contains 14 residues.

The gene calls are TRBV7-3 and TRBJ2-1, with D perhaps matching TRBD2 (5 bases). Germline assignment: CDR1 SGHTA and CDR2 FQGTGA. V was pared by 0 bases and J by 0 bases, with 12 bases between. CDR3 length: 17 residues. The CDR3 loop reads CASSLTSGASSYNEQFF. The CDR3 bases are TGTGCCAGCAGCTTAACGAGCGGAGCAAGCTCCTACAATGAGCAGTTCTTC.

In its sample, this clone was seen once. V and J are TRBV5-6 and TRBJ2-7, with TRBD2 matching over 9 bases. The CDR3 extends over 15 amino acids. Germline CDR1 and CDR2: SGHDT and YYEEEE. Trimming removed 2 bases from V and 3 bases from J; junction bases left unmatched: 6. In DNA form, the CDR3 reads TGTGCCAGCAGCTTCGAGACTAGCGGATTCTACGAGCAGTACTTC. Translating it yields CASSFETSGFYEQYF.